This paragraph reports one TCR beta chain. The data stem from a study of technical replicates of blood from a few donors. The CDR3 loop spans 13 amino acids. The V gene's germline CDR1 is MNHEY and CDR2 SMNVEV (reference sequence). Between the trimmed V and J ends, which lost 6 bases and 4 bases, there was a span of 12 bases. Data came from immunoSEQ multiplex PCR; TCRdb stores just in-frame clones and leaves some out. The sample includes fewer than 100,000 clones, approximately 91% seen only once; the top ten take roughly 0.38%. The chain uses TRBV27 and TRBJ1-1, with no clear D. The receptor comes from a human donor in good health. Sequencing used T cells isolated from PBMCs. The CDR3 DNA reads as TGTGCCAGCAGAATAACGGTCGGCACTGAAGCTTTCTTT. It yields the protein CASRITVGTEAFF.